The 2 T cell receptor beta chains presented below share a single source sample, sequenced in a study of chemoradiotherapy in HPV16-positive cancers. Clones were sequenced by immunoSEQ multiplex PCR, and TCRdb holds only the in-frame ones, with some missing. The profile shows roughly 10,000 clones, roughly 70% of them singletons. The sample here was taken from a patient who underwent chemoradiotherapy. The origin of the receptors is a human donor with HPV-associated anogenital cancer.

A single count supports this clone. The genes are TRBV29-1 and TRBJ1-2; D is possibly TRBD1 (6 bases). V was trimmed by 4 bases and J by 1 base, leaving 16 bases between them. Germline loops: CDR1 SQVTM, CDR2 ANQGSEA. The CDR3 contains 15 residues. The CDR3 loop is CSVALPGALNYGYTF. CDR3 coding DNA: TGCAGCGTTGCGCTGCCAGGGGCGCTTAACTATGGCTACACCTTC. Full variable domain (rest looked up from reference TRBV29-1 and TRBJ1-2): SAVISQKPSRDICQRGTSLTIQCQVDSQVTMMFWYRQQPGQSLTLIATANQGSEATYESGFVIDKFPISRPNLTFSTLTVSNMSPEDSSIYLCSVALPGALNYGYTFGSGTRLTVV.

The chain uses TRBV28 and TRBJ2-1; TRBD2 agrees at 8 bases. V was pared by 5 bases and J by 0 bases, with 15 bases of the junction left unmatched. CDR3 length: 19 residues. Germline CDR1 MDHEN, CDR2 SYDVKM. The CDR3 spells CASSSIPGGDFFSYNEQFF. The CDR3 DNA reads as TGTGCCAGCAGTAGCATTCCCGGGGGGGATTTCTTCTCCTACAATGAGCAGTTCTTC.